Each of the 27 T cell receptor beta chains below was sequenced from the same sample in a study of metastatic and nonmetastatic thyroid tumors. Using MiXCR, TCRdb reanalyzed the PCR reads. Of 25,000 to 35,000 clones listed, 25% to 35% are singletons. No patient received treatment before thyroid surgery. The material sequenced was blood. All receptors come from a female donor with papillary thyroid cancer or a benign thyroid nodule (not recorded which). Some clones in this sample may be carry-over from other donors' samples.

This clone was counted at least ten times. This CDR3 is CASKPGLSRDSNQPQHF. The CDR3 nucleotides read TGTGCCAGCAAACCGGGTCTTTCCCGGGATAGCAATCAGCCCCAGCATTTT. The J gene is TRBJ1-5, the V gene TRBV2, with D unclear. CDR1 SNHLY and CDR2 FYNNEI come from the germline V gene. The CDR3 spans 17 residues. With 7 bases removed from V and 0 bases from J, the gap between germline ends came to 19 bases. The full variable domain, in which reference TRBV2 and TRBJ1-5 provide the parts outside the CDR3, is EPEVTQTPSHQVTQMGQEVILRCVPISNHLYFYWYRQILGQKVEFLVSFYNNEISEKSEIFDDQFSVERPDGSNFTLKIRSTKLEDSAMYFCASKPGLSRDSNQPQHFGDGTRLSIL.

V gene TRBV11-1 combines with J gene TRBJ1-1, with TRBD1 matching 12 bases. J gave up 4 bases and V 0 bases, and 12 bases lay outside the gene matches. CDR3 size: 19 residues. The germline V gene has CDR1 SGHAT and CDR2 FQDESV (reference sequence). The CDR3 region has the DNA TGTGCCAGCAGCTTAGCCCCTTGGGACAGGGGGCTCAGGGGCACTGAAGCTTTCTTT. Translation gives CASSLAPWDRGLRGTEAFF.

This clone was observed many times. The rearrangement links TRBV28 to TRBJ1-1; D is undetermined. The CDR3 contains 11 residues. With 5 bases removed from V and 1 base from J, the gap between germline ends came to 2 bases. Germline V gene lookup returns CDR1 MDHEN and CDR2 SYDVKM. The CDR3 reads CASSPNTEAFF. The CDR3 nucleotides are TGTGCCAGCAGTCCGAACACTGAAGCTTTCTTT.

This clone appeared once. The chain carries TRBV5-1 and TRBJ2-1; D possibly corresponds to TRBD2 (5 bases). CDR1 and CDR2 from the germline V gene are SGHRS and YFSETQ. The V gene lost 1 base and the J gene lost 8 bases, with 13 bases spanning the gap. CDR3 size: 14 residues. The CDR3 loop reads CASSLFRTGDEQFF. The CDR3, as DNA: TGCGCCAGCAGCTTGTTCCGGACTGGAGATGAGCAGTTCTTC.

This rearrangement joins TRBV12-3 or TRBV12-4 to TRBJ1-2; TRBD1 might be the D (6 bases). This CDR3 spans 17 amino acids. With 6 bases removed from V and 3 bases from J, the gap between germline ends came to 23 bases. The CDR3 reads CASSPGGGAVVDYGYTF. The DNA for the CDR3 is TGTGCCAGCAGCCCCGGGGGGGGGGCGGTGGTGGACTATGGCTACACCTTC.

The rearrangement uses TRBV4-1 and TRBJ2-3, with 13 positions matching TRBD2. Losses at the gene ends were 1 base for V and 5 bases for J; bases not matched to a gene: 6. The CDR3 is 17 residues long. CDR1 is MGHRA, CDR2 YSYEKL, per germline. CDR3 DNA: TGCGCCAGCAGCCAAGCAACTAGCGGGAGGGTTCGAGATACGCAGTATTTT. This sequence encodes CASSQATSGRVRDTQYF.

This clone has at least ten counts. V gene TRBV25-1 combines with J gene TRBJ2-7; D not certain. From germline, CDR1 is MGHDK and CDR2 SYGVNS. V was pared by 3 bases and J by 2 bases, with 5 bases between. The CDR3 length is 12 residues. Written as DNA, the CDR3 is TGTGCCAGCAGTGACAGAACCTACGAGCAGTACTTC. This sequence encodes CASSDRTYEQYF.

This clone was counted ten times or more. One junction end does not reproduce the germline sequence, and a read error may be involved. V and J are TRBV3-1 and TRBJ2-2; 9 nucleotides match TRBD1. The CDR3 sequence is 18 residues long. Looked up from germline, CDR1 is LGHDT and CDR2 is YNNKEL (reference sequence). The CDR3 DNA follows: TGTGCCAGCAGGCAAGAAGACCACAGGGGGCTTGGCACCGGGGAGCTGTTTTTT. It specifies CASRQEDHRGLGTGELFF.

In this sample, this clone turned up many times. The chain carries TRBV7-2 and TRBJ2-1, with D perhaps matching TRBD1 or TRBD2 (6 bases each). The CDR3 spans 14 residues. Trimming removed 2 bases from V and 4 bases from J, with 9 bases in between. Germline V gene data show CDR1 as SGHTA and CDR2 as FQGNSA. The CDR3 reads CASSLRGEYNEQFF. CDR3 DNA sequence: TGTGCCAGCAGCTTAAGGGGGGAGTACAATGAGCAGTTCTTC.

This clone was detected ten times or more. The V gene is TRBV27, the J gene TRBJ1-1, with TRBD1 as a possible D gene (5 bases). This CDR3 spans 14 amino acids. The V and J ends lost 6 bases and 6 bases respectively, with 17 bases between them. Germline values: CDR1 MNHEY, CDR2 SMNVEV (reference sequence). The CDR3 loop is CASSPLGGTAEAFF. CDR3 DNA sequence: TGTGCCAGCAGCCCCCTTGGAGGGACCGCTGAAGCTTTCTTT.

This clone was counted many times. The rearrangement links TRBV7-2 to TRBJ2-1; either TRBD1 or TRBD2 may supply D (7 bases each). Per germline, CDR1 SGHTA and CDR2 FQGNSA. Trimming pared 5 bases from V and 10 bases from J, leaving 18 bases between. This CDR3 contains 14 residues. The CDR3 sequence is CASSTTGRGQEQFF. CDR3 nucleotides: TGTGCCAGCAGCACGACGGGGAGGGGGCAGGAGCAGTTCTTC.

This clone showed up many times. The CDR3 sequence is CSARGLSYEQYF. The CDR3 DNA sequence: TGCAGTGCTAGAGGCCTGTCATACGAGCAGTACTTC. The chain links TRBV20-1 to TRBJ2-7; D unresolved. The V end was cut by 1 base, the J end by 4 bases, with 8 bases between. CDR3 length: 12 amino acids. Germline CDR1 is DFQATT and CDR2 is SNEGSKA (reference sequence).

The chain joins TRBV5-8 to TRBJ1-1; D gene ambiguous. The V and J ends lost 0 bases and 3 bases respectively, with 9 bases between them. This CDR3 is 14 amino acids long. Germline CDR1 SGHTS, CDR2 YDEGEE. CDR3 sequence reads: CASSLDSDDTEAFF. The CDR3 DNA reads as TGTGCCAGCAGCTTGGACAGTGATGACACTGAAGCTTTCTTT.

This clone occurred many times. J is TRBJ2-5 and V is TRBV15; TRBD2 matches 8 bases. The V segment lost 0 bases and the J segment 0 bases; nucleotides outside the gene matches: 9. The CDR3 has 18 amino acids. The V gene's germline CDR1 is LNHNV and CDR2 YYDKDF (reference sequence). CDR3: CATSRDGNRGGYQETQYF. For the CDR3, the DNA is TGTGCCACCAGCAGAGATGGAAACCGCGGGGGGTACCAAGAGACCCAGTACTTC.

The chain employs TRBV20-1 and TRBJ2-7; TRBD1 aligns across 9 bases. Looked up from germline, CDR1 is DFQATT and CDR2 is SNEGSKA (reference sequence). The ends lost 5 bases at V and 3 bases at J; junction bases unmatched: 11. The CDR3 loop spans 15 amino acids. The CDR3 bases are TGCAGTGCTCCTACGGACAGGGGCACTTTCTACGAGCAGTACTTC. Residues: CSAPTDRGTFYEQYF.

This clone was picked up many times. The V gene is TRBV4-3, the J gene TRBJ1-5; D uncertain. V lost 0 bases and J 9 bases, leaving 12 bases between the germline ends. This CDR3 region has 14 residues. CDR1 and CDR2 from the germline V gene are LGHNA and YSLEER. CDR3: CASSQEAGFGPQHF. The CDR3 coding sequence is TGCGCCAGCAGCCAAGAGGCCGGTTTTGGGCCCCAGCATTTT.

This clone occurred many times. The chain is built from TRBV6-1 and TRBJ1-6, with 10 bases aligning to TRBD1. The CDR3 totals 14 residues. J was trimmed by 11 bases and V by 6 bases; bases with no gene match: 7. From germline, CDR1 is MNHNS and CDR2 SASEGT. This CDR3 reads CASRGTGELAPLHF. CDR3 nucleotides: TGTGCCAGCAGAGGGACAGGGGAGTTGGCACCCCTCCACTTT.

This clone was observed at least ten times. V and J are TRBV28 and TRBJ1-4; no clear D gene. The CDR3 covers 14 residues. The germline CDR1 and CDR2 sequences are MDHEN and SYDVKM. Trimming pared 1 base from V and 5 bases from J, leaving 8 bases between. CDR3 amino acids: CASSLSGDNEKLFF. Here the CDR3 DNA reads TGTGCCAGCAGTTTATCAGGAGACAATGAAAAACTGTTTTTT.

The rearrangement links TRBV5-1 to TRBJ1-1; 8 nucleotides line up with TRBD1. Germline values: CDR1 SGHRS, CDR2 YFSETQ. J lost 5 bases, V lost 3 bases, and 6 bases had no gene match. The CDR3 covers 14 residues. The CDR3 here is CASSSGQGRTEAFF. The CDR3 coding sequence is TGCGCCAGCAGCTCCGGACAGGGTAGGACTGAAGCTTTCTTT.

Relative to its sample, this clone is medium-sized (0.01 to 0.1%). J is TRBJ1-5 and V is TRBV30; no definite D call. V was shortened by 1 base and J by 6 bases, with 7 bases between the two germline ends. The germline CDR1 and CDR2 sequences are GTSNPN and SVGIG (reference sequence). CDR3 size: 12 residues. CDR3: CAWSGIGQPQHF. CDR3 DNA: TGTGCCTGGAGTGGGATCGGTCAGCCCCAGCATTTT. Full variable domain (remainder filled in from reference TRBV30 and TRBJ1-5): SQTIHQWPATLVQPVGSPLSLECTVEGTSNPNLYWYRQAAGRGLQLLFYSVGIGQISSEVPQNLSASRPQDRQFILSSKKLLLSDSGFYLCAWSGIGQPQHFGDGTRLSIL.

The gene calls are TRBV20-1 and TRBJ2-3; 7 bases map to TRBD2. This CDR3 has 17 amino acids. Germline V lookup: CDR1 DFQATT, CDR2 SNEGSKA (reference sequence). J gave up 11 bases and V 0 bases, and 20 bases lay outside the gene matches. The CDR3 is CSARDTIWSREMLRQYF. The CDR3 coding sequence is TGCAGTGCTAGAGATACGATTTGGTCGCGGGAGATGTTAAGGCAGTATTTT.

Details on this clone: The sample contains more than one DNA sequence encoding this CDR3. The chain is built from TRBV19 and TRBJ1-2, with 10 positions matching TRBD1. The CDR3 covers 16 residues. The trim removed 4 bases at V and 8 bases at J, leaving 13 bases unmatched. Per germline, CDR1 LNHDA and CDR2 SQIVND (reference sequence). This CDR3 reads CASSRISRRDRGGYTF. Here the CDR3 DNA reads TGTGCCAGTAGTAGAATATCCCGCCGGGACAGGGGAGGCTACACCTTC.

There are many counts of this clone. The J gene is TRBJ1-3, the V gene TRBV7-9; no clear D gene. Looked up from germline, CDR1 is SEHNR and CDR2 is FQNEAQ (reference sequence). CDR3 length equals 11 residues. Trimming cost V 5 bases and J 4 bases, with 3 bases left between them. DNA for the CDR3: TGTGCCAGCAGCCAGGGAAACACCATATATTTT. Its translation: CASSQGNTIYF.

This clone showed up many times. The genes are TRBV20-1 and TRBJ2-2; 7 bases line up with TRBD1. The CDR3 is 14 residues long. The J segment lost 3 bases and the V segment lost 6 bases, leaving 7 bases of the junction unmatched. Per germline, CDR1 DFQATT and CDR2 SNEGSKA (reference sequence). The CDR3 region has the DNA TGCAGTGCCGGATCTACAGGGGACACCGGGGAGCTGTTTTTT. It is translated as CSAGSTGDTGELFF.

This clone was detected ten times or more. CDR3 sequence (DNA): TGTGCCAGCAGAACGGGGAGGGATACGCAGTATTTT. This encodes CASRTGRDTQYF. J is TRBJ2-3 and V is TRBV6-1; D might be TRBD2 (6 bases). V dropped 6 bases and J dropped 6 bases, with 10 bases sitting between them. This CDR3 is built from 12 residues. Germline V gene lookup returns CDR1 MNHNS and CDR2 SASEGT.

There are many counts of this clone. The chain recombines TRBV24-1 with TRBJ2-5, with D possibly being TRBD2 (6 bases). This CDR3 is 16 amino acids long. Deletions cut 2 bases from V and 5 bases from J, with 17 bases between. CDR1 KGHDR and CDR2 SFDVKD come from the germline V gene. CDR3 sequence: CATSDYPATGDETQYF. The DNA of the CDR3 is TGTGCCACCAGTGATTATCCCGCCACGGGGGACGAGACCCAGTACTTC.

Concerning this clone itself: The germline gene is not matched at one end of the junction; a read error may be the cause. The CDR3 sequence: CASRQDPLQGTDTQYF. In DNA, the CDR3 is TGTGCCAGCCGCCAAGACCCGTTACAGGGCACAGATACGCAGTATTTT. The chain has TRBV4-2 and TRBJ2-3; a possible D gene is TRBD1 (5 bases). Germline V gives CDR1 LGHNA, CDR2 YNFKEQ. CDR3 length equals 16 residues.